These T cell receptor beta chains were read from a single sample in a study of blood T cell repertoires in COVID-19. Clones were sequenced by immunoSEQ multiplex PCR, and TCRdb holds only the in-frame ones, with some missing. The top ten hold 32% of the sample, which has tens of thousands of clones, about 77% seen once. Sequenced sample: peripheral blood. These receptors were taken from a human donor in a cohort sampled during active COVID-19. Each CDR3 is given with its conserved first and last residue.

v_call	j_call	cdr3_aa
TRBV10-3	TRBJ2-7	CAISDRQGPYEQYF
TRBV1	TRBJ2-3	CTSSQRTSGSTDTQYF
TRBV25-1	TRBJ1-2	CASSELGDYGYTF
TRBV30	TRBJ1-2	CAWSEGQGDGYTF
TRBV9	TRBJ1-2	CASSVGTGVNYGYTF
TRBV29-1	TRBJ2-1	CSAAATQNNEQFF
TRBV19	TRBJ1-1	CASSGQKGTEAFF
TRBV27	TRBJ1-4	CASSLGQVRTNEKLFF
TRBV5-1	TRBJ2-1	CASSSGGGAWYNEQFF
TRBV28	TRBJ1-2	CASSLTGNYGYTF
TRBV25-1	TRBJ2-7	CASSRQGSYEQYF
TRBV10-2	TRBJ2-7	CASSEFSSGGTYEQYF
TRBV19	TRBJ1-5	CASRTRVENQPQHF
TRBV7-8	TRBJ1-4	CASSLWRQGGEKLFF
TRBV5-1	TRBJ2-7	CASSLEPGPHTYEQYF
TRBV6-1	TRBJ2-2	CASSGFRGRGTGELFF
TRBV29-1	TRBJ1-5	CSGSLGWGTNQPQHF
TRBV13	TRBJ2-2	CASSLQLAVGELFF
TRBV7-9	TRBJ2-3	CASHMGDTDTQYF
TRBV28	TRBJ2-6	CASSLRRAVPGANVLTF
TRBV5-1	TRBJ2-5	CASTLWEPSQETQYF
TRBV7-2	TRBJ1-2	CASSLTARDYGYTF
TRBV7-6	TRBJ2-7	CASSLISGGANEQYF
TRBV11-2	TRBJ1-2	CASSALGVQGAPYTF
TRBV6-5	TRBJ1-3	CASSFMMSSGNTIYF
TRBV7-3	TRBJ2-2	CASSSRTSVGGELFF
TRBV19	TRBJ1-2	CASSPGSGVSNYGYTF
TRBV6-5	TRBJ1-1	CATLQGSTEAFF